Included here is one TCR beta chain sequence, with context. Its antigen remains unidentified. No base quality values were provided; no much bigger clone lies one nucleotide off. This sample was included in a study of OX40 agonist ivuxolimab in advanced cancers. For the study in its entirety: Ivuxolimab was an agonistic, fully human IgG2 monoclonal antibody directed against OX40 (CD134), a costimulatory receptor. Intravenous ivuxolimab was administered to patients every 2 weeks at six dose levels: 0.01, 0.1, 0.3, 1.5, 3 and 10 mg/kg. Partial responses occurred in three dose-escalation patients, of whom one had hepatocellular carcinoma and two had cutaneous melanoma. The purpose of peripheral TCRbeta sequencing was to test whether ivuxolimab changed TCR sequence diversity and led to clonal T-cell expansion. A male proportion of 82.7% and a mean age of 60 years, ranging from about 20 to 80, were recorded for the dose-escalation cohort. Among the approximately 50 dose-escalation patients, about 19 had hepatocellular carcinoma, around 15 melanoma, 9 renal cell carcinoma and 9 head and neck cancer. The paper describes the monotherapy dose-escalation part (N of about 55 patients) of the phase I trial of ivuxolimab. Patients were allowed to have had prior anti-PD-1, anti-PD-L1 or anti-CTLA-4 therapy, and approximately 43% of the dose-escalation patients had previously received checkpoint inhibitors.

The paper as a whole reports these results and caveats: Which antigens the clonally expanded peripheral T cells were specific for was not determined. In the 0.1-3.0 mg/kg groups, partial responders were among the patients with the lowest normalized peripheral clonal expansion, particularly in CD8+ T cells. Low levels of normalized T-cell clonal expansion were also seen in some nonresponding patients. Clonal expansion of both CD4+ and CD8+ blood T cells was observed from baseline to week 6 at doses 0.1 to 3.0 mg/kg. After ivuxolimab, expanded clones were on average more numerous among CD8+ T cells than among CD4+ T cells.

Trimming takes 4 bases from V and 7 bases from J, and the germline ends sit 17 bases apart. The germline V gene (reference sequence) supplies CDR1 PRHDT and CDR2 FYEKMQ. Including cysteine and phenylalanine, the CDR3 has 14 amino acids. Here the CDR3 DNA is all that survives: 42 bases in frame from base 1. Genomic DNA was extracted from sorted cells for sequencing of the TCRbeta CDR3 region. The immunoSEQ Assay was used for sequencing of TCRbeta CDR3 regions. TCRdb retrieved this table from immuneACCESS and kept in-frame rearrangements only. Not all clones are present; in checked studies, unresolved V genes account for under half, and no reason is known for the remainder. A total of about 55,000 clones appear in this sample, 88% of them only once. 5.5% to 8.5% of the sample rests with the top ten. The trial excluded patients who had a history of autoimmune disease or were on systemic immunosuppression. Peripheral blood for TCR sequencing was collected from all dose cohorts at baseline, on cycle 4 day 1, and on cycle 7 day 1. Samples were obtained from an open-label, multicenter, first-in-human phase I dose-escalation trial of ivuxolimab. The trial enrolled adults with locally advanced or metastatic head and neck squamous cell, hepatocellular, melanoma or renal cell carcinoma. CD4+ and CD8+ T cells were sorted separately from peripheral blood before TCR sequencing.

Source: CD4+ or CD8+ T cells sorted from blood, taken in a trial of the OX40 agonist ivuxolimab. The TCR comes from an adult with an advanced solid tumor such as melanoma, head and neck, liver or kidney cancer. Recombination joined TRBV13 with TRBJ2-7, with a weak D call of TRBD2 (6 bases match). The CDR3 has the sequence CASSSRTKRWEQYF. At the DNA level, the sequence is TGTGCCAGCAGCTCTCGGACTAAGCGCTGGGAGCAGTACTTC.